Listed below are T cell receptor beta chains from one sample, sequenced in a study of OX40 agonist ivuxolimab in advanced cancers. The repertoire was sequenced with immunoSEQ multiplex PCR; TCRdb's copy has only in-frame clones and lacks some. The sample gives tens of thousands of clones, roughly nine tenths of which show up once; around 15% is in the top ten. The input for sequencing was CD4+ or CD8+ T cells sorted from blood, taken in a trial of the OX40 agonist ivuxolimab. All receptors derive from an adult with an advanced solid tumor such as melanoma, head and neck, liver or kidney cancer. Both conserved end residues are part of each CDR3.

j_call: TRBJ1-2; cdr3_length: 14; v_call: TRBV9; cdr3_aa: CASSVGGDNYGYTF
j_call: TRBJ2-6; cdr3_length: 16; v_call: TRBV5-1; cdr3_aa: CASIPGQNSGANVLTF
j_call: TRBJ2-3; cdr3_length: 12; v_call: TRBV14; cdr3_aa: CASRQGTDTQYF
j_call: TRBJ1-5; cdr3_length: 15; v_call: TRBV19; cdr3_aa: CASSIGDRGNQPQHF
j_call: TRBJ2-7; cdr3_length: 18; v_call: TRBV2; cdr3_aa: CASSGPIPSGGADYEQYF
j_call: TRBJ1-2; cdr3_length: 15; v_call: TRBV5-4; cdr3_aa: CASSPGRPQNYGYTF
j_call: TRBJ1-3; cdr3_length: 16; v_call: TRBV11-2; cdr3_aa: CASSLLAYSSGNTIYF
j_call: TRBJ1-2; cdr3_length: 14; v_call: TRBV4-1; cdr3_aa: CASSSQGFNYGYTF
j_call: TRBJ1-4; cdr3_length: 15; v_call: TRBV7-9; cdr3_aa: CASTPLGTTNEKLFF
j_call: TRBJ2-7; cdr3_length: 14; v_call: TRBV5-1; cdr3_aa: CASSPDGDGYEQYF
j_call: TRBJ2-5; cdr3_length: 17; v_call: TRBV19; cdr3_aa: CASSIPGLAGGEETQYF
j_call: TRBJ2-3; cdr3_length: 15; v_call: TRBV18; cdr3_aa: CASSPLQADTDTQYF
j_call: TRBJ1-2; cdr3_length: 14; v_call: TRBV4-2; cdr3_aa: CASSQHDRFYGYTF
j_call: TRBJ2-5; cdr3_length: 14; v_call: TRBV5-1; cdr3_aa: CASSLITVQETQYF
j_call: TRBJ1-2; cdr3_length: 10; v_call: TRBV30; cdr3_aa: CAWSHLGLSF
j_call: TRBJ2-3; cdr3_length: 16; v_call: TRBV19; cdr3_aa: CASSLRDRGGTDTQYF
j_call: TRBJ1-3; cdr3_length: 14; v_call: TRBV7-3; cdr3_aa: CASSLIGLGNTIYF
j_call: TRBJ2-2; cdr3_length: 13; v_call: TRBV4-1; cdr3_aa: CASSQLLTGELFF
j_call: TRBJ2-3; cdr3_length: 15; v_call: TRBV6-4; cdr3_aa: CASAGLAGGPDTQYF
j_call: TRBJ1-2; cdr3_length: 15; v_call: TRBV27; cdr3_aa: CASSKNRGLDYGYTF
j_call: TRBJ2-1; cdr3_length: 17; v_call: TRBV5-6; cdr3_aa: CASSLGGAGLAGGGQFF
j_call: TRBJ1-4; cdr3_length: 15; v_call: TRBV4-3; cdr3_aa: CASSQGSGENEKLFF
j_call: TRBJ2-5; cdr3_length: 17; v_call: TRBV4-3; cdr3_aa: CASSQDPYEGEQETQYF
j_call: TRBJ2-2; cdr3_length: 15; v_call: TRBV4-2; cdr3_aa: CASSFSGSSGGELFF
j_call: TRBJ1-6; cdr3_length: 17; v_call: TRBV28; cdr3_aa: CASTTPNWGQHNSPLHF
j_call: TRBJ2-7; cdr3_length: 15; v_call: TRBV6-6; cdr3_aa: CASSYSMSQSSGQYF
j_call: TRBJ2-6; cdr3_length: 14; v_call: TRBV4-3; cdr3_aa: CASSQGPGANVLTF
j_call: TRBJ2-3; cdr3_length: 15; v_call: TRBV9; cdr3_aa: CASSLSGGAGDTQYF
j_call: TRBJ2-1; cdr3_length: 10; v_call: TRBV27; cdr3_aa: CASKGNEQFF
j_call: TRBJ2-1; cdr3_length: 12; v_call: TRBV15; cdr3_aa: CATSRAGEGGFF
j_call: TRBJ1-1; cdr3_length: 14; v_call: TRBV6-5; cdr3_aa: CASSYGQGGTEAFF
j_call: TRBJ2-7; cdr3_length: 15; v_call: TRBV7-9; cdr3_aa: CASSLEPGLFYEQYF
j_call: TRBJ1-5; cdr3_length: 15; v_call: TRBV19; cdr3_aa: CASSIMGAGNQPQHF
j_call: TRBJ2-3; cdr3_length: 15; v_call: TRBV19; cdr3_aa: CASTSTPLGADTQYF
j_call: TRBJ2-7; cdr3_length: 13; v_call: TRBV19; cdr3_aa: CASSLDSSYEQYF
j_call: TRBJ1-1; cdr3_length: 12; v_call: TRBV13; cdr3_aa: CASSEGDSEAFF
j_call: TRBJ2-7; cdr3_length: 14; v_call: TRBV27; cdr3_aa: CASSLYGGSGEQYF
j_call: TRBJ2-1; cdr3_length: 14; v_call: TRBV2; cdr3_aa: CAILQEGGDNEQFF
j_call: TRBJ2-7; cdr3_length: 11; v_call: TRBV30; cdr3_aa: CAWSGGYEQYF
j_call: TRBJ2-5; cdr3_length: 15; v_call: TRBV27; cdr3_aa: CASKTGQAWEETQYF
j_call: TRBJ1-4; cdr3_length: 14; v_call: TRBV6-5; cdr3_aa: CASSFLDSNEKLFF
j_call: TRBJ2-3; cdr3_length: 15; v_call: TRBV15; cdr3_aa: CATSRVGGSTDTQYF
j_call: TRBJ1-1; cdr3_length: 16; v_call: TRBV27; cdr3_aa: CASSLPPGQGVTEAFF
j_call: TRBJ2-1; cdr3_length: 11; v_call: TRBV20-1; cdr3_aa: CSARLRNEQFF
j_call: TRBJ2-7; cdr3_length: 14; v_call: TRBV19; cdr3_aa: CASSTSGSSYEQYF
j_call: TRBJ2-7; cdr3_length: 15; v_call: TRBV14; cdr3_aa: CASSLGGRSSYEQYF
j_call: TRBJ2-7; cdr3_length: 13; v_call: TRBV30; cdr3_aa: CAWNVGGPYEQYF
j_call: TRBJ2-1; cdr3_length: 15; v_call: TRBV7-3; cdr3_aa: CASSHDPGGNNEQFF
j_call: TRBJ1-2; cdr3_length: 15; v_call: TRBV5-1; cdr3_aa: CASSTVTTLNYGYTF
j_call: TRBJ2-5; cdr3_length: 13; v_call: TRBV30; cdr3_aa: CAWSLDHSETQYF
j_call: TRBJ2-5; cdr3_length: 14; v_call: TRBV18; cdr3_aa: CASSDGGARETQYF
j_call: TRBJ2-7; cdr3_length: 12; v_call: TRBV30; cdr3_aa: CAWSATGREQYF
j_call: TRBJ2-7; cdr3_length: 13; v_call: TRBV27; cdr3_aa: CASSSGTGYEQYF